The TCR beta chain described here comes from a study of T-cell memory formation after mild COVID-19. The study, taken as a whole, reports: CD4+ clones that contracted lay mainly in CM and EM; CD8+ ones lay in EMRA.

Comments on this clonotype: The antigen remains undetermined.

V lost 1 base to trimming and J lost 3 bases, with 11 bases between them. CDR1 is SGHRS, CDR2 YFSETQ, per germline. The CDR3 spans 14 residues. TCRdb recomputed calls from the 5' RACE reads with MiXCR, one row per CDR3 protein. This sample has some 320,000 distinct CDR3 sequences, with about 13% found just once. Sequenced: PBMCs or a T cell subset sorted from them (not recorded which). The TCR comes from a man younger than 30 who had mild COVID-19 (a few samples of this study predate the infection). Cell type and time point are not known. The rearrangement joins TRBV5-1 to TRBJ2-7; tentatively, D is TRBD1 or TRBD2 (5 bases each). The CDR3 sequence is CASSLRGGDYEQYV. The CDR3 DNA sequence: TGCGCCAGCAGCTTGCGGGGCGGAGACTACGAGCAGTACGTC.